The 28 T cell receptor beta chains listed next were all sequenced from one sample in a study of cytomegalovirus exposure and HLA in healthy donors. The PCR employed 60 Vbeta primers together with 13 Jbeta primers. TCRdb's table, derived via immunoSEQ multiplex PCR, lists solely in-frame clones and lacks some. In the table there are more than 90,000 clones, about 79% of which are singletons. What was sequenced was PBMCs. The receptors were sampled from a man between 50 and 59 years old in good health and CMV-seronegative.

V usage is TRBV12-2 and J usage is TRBJ1-5. TRBV12-2 is assigned pseudogene status. This CDR3 comprises 19 residues. CDR3 residues: CASRLAMEGILVTNQPQHF. For the CDR3, the DNA is TGTGCAAGTCGCTTAGCGATGGAGGGGATATTGGTTACCAATCAGCCCCAGCATTTT.

V gene TRBV25-1 combines with J gene TRBJ2-1; the D gene is possibly TRBD1 (6 bases). The CDR3 consists of 13 residues. The ends were cut back, 6 bases at V and 4 bases at J, with 10 bases in the middle. CDR1 and CDR2 (germline): MGHDK, SYGVNS. The CDR3 here is CASRTDSYNEQFF. The CDR3 region has the DNA TGTGCCAGCAGGACGGACAGTTACAATGAGCAGTTCTTC.

The chain recombines TRBV19 with TRBJ1-3, with D uncertain. This CDR3 contains 14 residues. Deletions cut 5 bases from V and 1 base from J, with 9 bases between. Germline loops: CDR1 LNHDA, CDR2 SQIVND (reference sequence). CDR3 coding DNA: TGTGCCAGTAGTCGGGGAAATTCTGGAAACACCATATATTTT. Its protein product is CASSRGNSGNTIYF.

The V and J genes are TRBV7-9 and TRBJ2-7, with 8 positions matching TRBD2. Germline CDR1 and CDR2: SEHNR and FQNEAQ (reference sequence). Trimming at V came to 4 bases and at J to 7 bases, leaving 3 bases not matched to a gene. The CDR3 loop spans 12 amino acids. The CDR3 region is CASSSIAGEQYF. CDR3 nucleotide sequence: TGTGCCAGCAGCTCAATAGCGGGGGAGCAGTACTTC.

The chain uses TRBV5-1 and TRBJ2-7; 7 bases fit TRBD2. The germline V gene encodes CDR1 SGHRS and CDR2 YFSETQ. CDR3 size: 15 residues. Trimming cost V 4 bases and J 7 bases; bases outside gene matches: 14. CDR3 nucleotides: TGCGCCAGCAGCCCCGACAGCGGCGGGAGTGGTGAGCAGTACTTC. Translating it yields CASSPDSGGSGEQYF.

This chain links TRBV9 with TRBJ2-5, with 10 bases matching TRBD2. J lost 5 bases, V lost 1 base, and 5 bases had no gene match. Germline-derived CDR1 and CDR2 are SGDLS and YYNGEE. The CDR3 is 15 residues long. This chain's CDR3 is CASSVSAGGGETQYF. Written as DNA, the CDR3 is TGTGCCAGCAGCGTATCAGCGGGAGGGGGGGAGACCCAGTACTTC.

This clone has just a few counts. The chain joins TRBV7-6 to TRBJ2-1; D is unclear. This CDR3 is built from 13 residues. Germline CDR1 and CDR2: SGHVS and FNYEAQ. Trimming stripped 2 bases from V and 5 bases from J, with 7 bases between. The CDR3 DNA sequence: TGTGCCAGCAGCTTACGGGTGAACAATGAGCAGTTCTTC. Translated: CASSLRVNNEQFF.

The chain has TRBV5-4 and TRBJ2-7; D possibly corresponds to TRBD2 (5 bases). Germline loops: CDR1 SGHNT, CDR2 YYREEE (reference sequence). Trimming stripped 0 bases from V and 6 bases from J, with 22 bases between. The CDR3 is 17 residues long. CDR3 loop: CASSLVLFPHSSSEQYF. The DNA of the CDR3 is TGTGCCAGCAGCTTGGTTCTATTCCCTCATTCTAGCTCCGAGCAGTACTTC. The full variable domain, its missing parts supplied by reference TRBV5-4 and TRBJ2-7, is ETGVTQSPTHLIKTRGQQVTLRCSSQSGHNTVSWYQQALGQGPQFIFQYYREEENGRGNFPPRFSGLQFPNYSSELNVNALELDDSALYLCASSLVLFPHSSSEQYFGPGTRLTVT.

This rearrangement joins TRBV7-2 to TRBJ2-4; D uncertain. This CDR3 region has 14 residues. V was trimmed by 5 bases and J by 2 bases, leaving 10 bases between them. From germline, CDR1 is SGHTA and CDR2 FQGNSA. The CDR3, as DNA: TGTGCCAGCAGCCCGCCAGGCCCCAAAAACATTCAGTACTTC. As protein: CASSPPGPKNIQYF.

The chain uses TRBV29-1 and TRBJ2-1; the D gene is possibly TRBD2 (5 bases). The ends were cut back, 7 bases at V and 4 bases at J, with 14 bases in the middle. From germline, CDR1 is SQVTM and CDR2 ANQGSEA. There are 13 residues in the CDR3. This CDR3 is CSGILGSYNEQFF. CDR3 bases: TGCAGCGGTATACTAGGGAGTTACAATGAGCAGTTCTTC.

J is TRBJ1-2 and V is TRBV6-1; 10 bases are shared with TRBD1. CDR1 is MNHNS and CDR2 is SASEGT in the germline V gene. CDR3 size: 14 residues. Germline trimming cut 8 bases from V and 7 bases from J; bases unmatched to any gene: 10. CDR3: CASSTGTGATGYTF. In DNA, the CDR3 is TGTGCCAGCTCTACCGGGACAGGGGCAACTGGCTACACCTTC.

This rearrangement joins TRBV15 to TRBJ2-3; 10 bases map to TRBD2. From germline, CDR1 is LNHNV and CDR2 YYDKDF (reference sequence). Trimming cost V 2 bases and J 1 base; bases outside gene matches: 0. This CDR3 has 15 residues. CDR3 coding DNA: TGTGCCACCAGCAGAACTAGCGGGGGCACAGATACGCAGTATTTT. Protein: CATSRTSGGTDTQYF. Full variable domain (rest looked up from reference TRBV15 and TRBJ2-3): DAMVIQNPRYQVTQFGKPVTLSCSQTLNHNVMYWYQQKSSQAPKLLFHYYDKDFNNEADTPDNFQSRRPNTSFCFLDIRSPGLGDTAMYLCATSRTSGGTDTQYFGPGTRLTVL.

This chain joins TRBV25-1 and TRBJ1-2, with D perhaps matching TRBD1 (6 bases). V was cut by 8 bases and J by 5 bases, with 18 bases left in between. CDR1 MGHDK and CDR2 SYGVNS come from the germline V gene. The CDR3 contains 14 residues. The CDR3 nucleotides read TGTGCCAGCGGAGGTAACAGGGAGGGGTATGGCTACACCTTC. It translates to CASGGNREGYGYTF.

J is TRBJ1-5 and V is TRBV2, with TRBD1 as a possible D gene (6 bases). Trimming took off 6 bases at V and 8 bases at J, with 14 bases between the two ends. Germline V gene data show CDR1 as SNHLY and CDR2 as FYNNEI. CDR3 length: 13 amino acids. In DNA form, the CDR3 reads TGTGCCAGCAGCCTACCCCCAGGGGAGCCCCAGCATTTT. Its translation is CASSLPPGEPQHF.

The gene calls are TRBV7-3 and TRBJ2-1, with TRBD2 matching 7 bases. With V trimmed by 5 bases and J by 7 bases, 11 bases remained unmatched. Germline CDR1 and CDR2: SGHTA and FQGTGA. The CDR3 runs to 15 residues. CDR3 coding DNA: TGTGCCAGCAGCCCCTGGCGGGAGATTGGGAATGAGCAGTTCTTC. This sequence encodes CASSPWREIGNEQFF.

The chain uses TRBV18 and TRBJ2-2, with D maybe TRBD2 (6 bases). Trimming removed 7 bases from V and 2 bases from J, with 11 bases in between. Germline V gene sequence: CDR1 KGHSH, CDR2 LQKENI. CDR3 size: 14 residues. CDR3 nucleotide sequence: TGTGCCAGCTGGAGTGGGACTAACACCGGGGAGCTGTTTTTT. Its translation: CASWSGTNTGELFF.

The CDR3 DNA reads TGTGCCAGCAGTCAGCTCTGGGCAGGTCCCGCAGGGGACTATGGCTACACCTTC. It yields the protein CASSQLWAGPAGDYGYTF. This rearrangement joins TRBV2 to TRBJ1-2; D perhaps matches TRBD1 (6 bases). The CDR3 is 18 residues long. V lost 5 bases to trimming and J lost 3 bases, with 25 bases between them. Germline lookup yields CDR1 SNHLY and CDR2 FYNNEI.

The J gene is TRBJ2-3, the V gene TRBV7-9, with a possible D match to TRBD2 (5 bases). Trimming shortened V by 4 bases and J by 3 bases, and 17 bases separated the two germline ends. Germline CDR1 reads SEHNR; CDR2 reads FQNEAQ (reference sequence). The CDR3 is made up of 16 amino acids. The CDR3 loop reads CASSSPPPGMTDTQYF. The DNA of the CDR3 is TGTGCCAGCAGCTCCCCACCTCCGGGAATGACAGATACGCAGTATTTT.

The chain carries TRBV5-1 and TRBJ2-2; weak D call: TRBD1 (6 bases). Trimming took 7 bases from V and 6 from J, leaving 13 bases between them. The V gene's germline CDR1 is SGHRS and CDR2 YFSETQ. The CDR3 runs to 13 residues. CDR3 in DNA: TGCGCCAGCGCCCAGGGGTGGGCCGGGGAGCTGTTTTTT. Residues: CASAQGWAGELFF.

In this sample, this clone turned up a few times. The V gene is TRBV5-1, the J gene TRBJ2-7, with a possible D match to TRBD2 (6 bases). Germline loops: CDR1 SGHRS, CDR2 YFSETQ. The CDR3 is 17 amino acids. Trimming took off 0 bases at V and 0 bases at J, with 16 bases between the two ends. The CDR3 bases are TGCGCCAGCAGCTTGGGTTGGAGGGGCGGGGCCTCCTACGAGCAGTACTTC. Protein product: CASSLGWRGGASYEQYF. The full variable domain, with the rest looked up from reference TRBV5-1 and TRBJ2-7, is KAGVTQTPRYLIKTRGQQVTLSCSPISGHRSVSWYQQTPGQGLQFLFEYFSETQRNKGNFPGRFSGRQFSNSRSEMNVSTLELGDSALYLCASSLGWRGGASYEQYFGPGTRLTVT.

A note on this clone: At one end, the junction sequence differs from germline, possibly due to a read error. V usage is TRBV25-1 and J usage is TRBJ2-2; the match to TRBD2 covers 7 bases. The CDR3 has 15 residues. Looked up from germline, CDR1 is MGHDK and CDR2 is SYGVNS. The CDR3 bases are TGTGCCCGCAGTGAAGCGGGGTTGGAGACCGGGGCGCTGTTTTTT. Its protein product is CARSEAGLETGALFF. Full variable domain (outside the CDR3, taken from reference TRBV25-1 and TRBJ2-2): EADIYQTPRYLVIGTGKKITLECSQTMGHDKMYWYQQDPGMELHLIHYSYGVNSTEKGDLSSESTVSRIRTEHFPLTLESARPSHTSQYLCARSEAGLETGALFFGEGSRLTVL.

The CDR3 loop is CASSEGTGWGTDTQYF. Written as DNA, the CDR3 is TGTGCCAGCAGCGAAGGGACAGGGTGGGGAACAGATACGCAGTATTTT. The chain couples TRBV5-4 to TRBJ2-3; TRBD1 matches at 9 bases. J was trimmed by 3 bases and V by 4 bases; bases with no gene match: 9. Germline CDR1 SGHNT, CDR2 YYREEE (reference sequence). The length of the CDR3 is 16 residues. The entire variable domain, with the rest obtained from reference TRBV5-4 and TRBJ2-3, is as follows: ETGVTQSPTHLIKTRGQQVTLRCSSQSGHNTVSWYQQALGQGPQFIFQYYREEENGRGNFPPRFSGLQFPNYSSELNVNALELDDSALYLCASSEGTGWGTDTQYFGPGTRLTVL.

The V and J genes are TRBV5-1 and TRBJ1-4, with 8 bases lining up with TRBD1. The CDR3 extends over 14 amino acids. Germline V lookup: CDR1 SGHRS, CDR2 YFSETQ. The trim removed 5 bases at V and 8 bases at J, leaving 8 bases unmatched. The CDR3 sequence is CASSLRQGKEKLFF. DNA of the CDR3: TGCGCCAGCAGTCTACGACAGGGGAAAGAAAAACTGTTTTTT.

The chain links TRBV28 to TRBJ2-2; 8 nucleotides align to TRBD1. The CDR3 runs to 18 residues. J was trimmed by 5 bases and V by 5 bases; bases with no gene match: 16. Per germline, CDR1 MDHEN and CDR2 SYDVKM. The CDR3 sequence is CASSHQRAGRGQTGELFF. CDR3 sequence (DNA): TGTGCCAGCAGTCACCAAAGGGCGGGCAGGGGGCAAACCGGGGAGCTGTTTTTT. The full variable domain, with the rest looked up from reference TRBV28 and TRBJ2-2, is DVKVTQSSRYLVKRTGEKVFLECVQDMDHENMFWYRQDPGLGLRLIYFSYDVKMKEKGDIPEGYSVSREKKERFSLILESASTNQTSMYLCASSHQRAGRGQTGELFFGEGSRLTVL.

The chain recombines TRBV28 with TRBJ2-2, with 10 bases matching TRBD2. Unmatched junction bases numbered 5, after V lost 3 bases and J lost 4 bases. Germline CDR1 and CDR2: MDHEN and SYDVKM. The CDR3 has 16 residues. The CDR3 is CASSFRVAGGTGELFF. The CDR3 DNA follows: TGTGCCAGCAGTTTTAGGGTAGCGGGAGGCACCGGGGAGCTGTTTTTT.

This rearrangement joins TRBV2 to TRBJ1-6; tentatively, D is TRBD1 (6 bases). Trimming took 8 bases from V and 3 from J, leaving 8 bases between them. The CDR3 extends over 13 amino acids. Germline V gene sequence: CDR1 SNHLY, CDR2 FYNNEI. The CDR3 loop is CASYRDYNSPLHF. The CDR3 DNA reads as TGTGCCAGCTACAGGGACTATAATTCACCCCTCCACTTT.

The chain is built from TRBV2 and TRBJ1-2, with 8 bases that match TRBD1. Germline values: CDR1 SNHLY, CDR2 FYNNEI. The CDR3 has 14 residues. V lost 5 bases, J lost 2 bases, and 4 bases stayed unmatched. CDR3 sequence: CASSPWTGNYGYTF. For the CDR3, the DNA is TGTGCCAGCAGTCCTTGGACAGGGAACTATGGCTACACCTTC.

In regard to this clone: At one end, the junction sequence differs from germline, possibly due to a read error. The genes are TRBV2 and TRBJ1-1; a weak D match, TRBD1 (6 bases). CDR1 SNHLY and CDR2 FYNNEI come from the germline V gene. The CDR3 runs to 15 residues. The DNA of the CDR3 is TGTGCCGGCAGTGAGGACAGCCGATGGGGGACTGAAGCTTTCTTT. Protein product: CAGSEDSRWGTEAFF.